These 28 T cell receptor beta chains share one sample of origin, sequenced in a study of OX40 agonist ivuxolimab in advanced cancers. The method was immunoSEQ multiplex PCR; TCRdb's version includes in-frame clones alone and lacks a portion of them. The sample yields about 77,000 clones, 94% seen once. Sequencing was performed on CD4+ or CD8+ T cells sorted from blood, taken in a trial of the OX40 agonist ivuxolimab. Receptors were obtained from an adult with an advanced solid tumor such as melanoma, head and neck, liver or kidney cancer.

The chain recombines TRBV4-3 with TRBJ2-3, with a tentative D call TRBD1 (6 bases). Trimming removed 6 bases at V and 0 bases at J, with 13 bases between. Germline V lookup: CDR1 LGHNA, CDR2 YSLEER. This CDR3 is built from 15 residues. The CDR3 sequence is CASSRQETSTDTQYF. The CDR3 nucleotides are TGCGCCAGCAGTCGACAGGAGACTAGCACAGATACGCAGTATTTT.

The CDR3 is CASSPGRGFTGELFF. For the CDR3, the DNA is TGTGCCAGCAGCCCCGGGCGGGGGTTCACCGGGGAGCTGTTTTTT. The rearrangement joins TRBV7-6 to TRBJ2-2; TRBD2 agrees at 7 bases. V lost 5 bases to trimming and J lost 4 bases; unmatched junction nucleotides: 7. Germline loops: CDR1 SGHVS, CDR2 FNYEAQ. This CDR3 has 15 amino acids.

The CDR3 sequence: CASSSDSGRAGNEQFF. For the CDR3, the DNA is TGTGCCAGCAGCTCCGATAGCGGGAGGGCCGGGAATGAGCAGTTCTTC. V usage is TRBV5-6 and J usage is TRBJ2-1; 11 positions agree with TRBD2. CDR1 and CDR2 (germline): SGHDT, YYEEEE. Unmatched junction bases numbered 9, after V lost 3 bases and J lost 7 bases. CDR3 size: 16 residues.

This clone was recorded only once. This rearrangement joins TRBV19 to TRBJ2-7; D is perhaps TRBD1 (6 bases). The CDR3 runs to 14 residues. Trimming pared 6 bases from V and 0 bases from J, leaving 12 bases between. Germline assignment: CDR1 LNHDA and CDR2 SQIVND (reference sequence). CDR3 DNA sequence: TGTGCCAGTAGCAGCACAGGGAGCTCCTACGAGCAGTACTTC. This codes for CASSSTGSSYEQYF.

The chain carries TRBV4-1 and TRBJ2-3, with D perhaps matching TRBD2 (5 bases). Trimming cost V 0 bases and J 1 base, with 8 bases left between them. The length of the CDR3 is 15 residues. CDR1 is MGHRA and CDR2 is YSYEKL in the germline V gene. CDR3 in DNA: TGCGCCAGCAGCCAAGATCCCGGGGGCACAGATACGCAGTATTTT. Its translation: CASSQDPGGTDTQYF.

This chain links TRBV28 with TRBJ2-4; 10 positions agree with TRBD1. Germline V gene sequence: CDR1 MDHEN, CDR2 SYDVKM. V lost 6 bases and J lost 8; bases outside the gene matches: 10. The length of the CDR3 is 15 residues. CDR3 sequence reads: CASSGDRGRWDIQYF. CDR3 DNA sequence: TGTGCCAGCAGCGGTGACAGGGGGCGATGGGACATTCAGTACTTC.

This clone appeared once. The CDR3, as DNA: TGTGCCAGCAGCTTGGAGGCCGGCAGCTCCTACGAGCAGTACTTC. It specifies CASSLEAGSSYEQYF. V and J are TRBV5-4 and TRBJ2-7, with D uncertain. V dropped 0 bases and J dropped 0 bases, with 10 bases sitting between them. Germline loops: CDR1 SGHNT, CDR2 YYREEE (reference sequence). The CDR3 runs 15 residues.

The CDR3 here is CASSQGTGGLIYTQYF. The CDR3 nucleotides read TGCGCCAGCAGCCAAGGAACGGGGGGCCTAATCTATACGCAGTATTTT. This sequence joins TRBV4-1 and TRBJ2-3, with a possible D match to TRBD2 (7 bases). The CDR3 spans 16 residues. The germline V gene encodes CDR1 MGHRA and CDR2 YSYEKL. The ends were cut back, 1 base at V and 7 bases at J, with 18 bases in the middle.

The chain uses TRBV21-1 and TRBJ2-7; the DNA was not compared with TRBD1, the D call given in the table. TRBV21-1 is an annotated pseudogene. The CDR3 consists of 15 residues. The CDR3 DNA sequence: TGTGCCAGCAGCAAAGGGGGGCCGACCTCCTACGAGCAGTACTTC. Translated: CASSKGGPTSYEQYF.

This chain links TRBV5-1 with TRBJ2-5, with 9 bases matching TRBD1. Germline V lookup: CDR1 SGHRS, CDR2 YFSETQ. V was pared by 3 bases and J by 5 bases, with 8 bases of the junction left unmatched. There are 15 residues in the CDR3. CDR3 amino acids: CASSYTTGGAETQYF. CDR3 sequence (DNA): TGCGCCAGCAGCTATACCACAGGGGGCGCGGAGACCCAGTACTTC.

This chain uses TRBV9 with TRBJ2-7; maybe TRBD1 (6 bases). The length of the CDR3 is 15 residues. CDR1 is SGDLS and CDR2 is YYNGEE in the germline V gene. V was pared by 2 bases and J by 0 bases, with 12 bases between. The DNA of the CDR3 is TGTGCCAGCAGCGTCGGCCAGGGGACCTCCTACGAGCAGTACTTC. Translated, it gives CASSVGQGTSYEQYF.

The chain carries TRBV27 and TRBJ1-1; a possible D gene is TRBD1 (6 bases). CDR3 length equals 16 residues. V lost 4 bases, J lost 4 bases, and 19 bases lay in between. Per germline, CDR1 MNHEY and CDR2 SMNVEV (reference sequence). The CDR3 DNA is TGTGCCAGCAGTTCCAACAGGGTTCCATGGAGCACTGAAGCTTTCTTT. Amino acid sequence: CASSSNRVPWSTEAFF.

This clone has a single count. This chain uses TRBV10-3 with TRBJ1-1; a weak D match, TRBD1 (5 bases). Germline CDR1 reads ENHRY; CDR2 reads SYGVKD. This CDR3 spans 13 amino acids. Trimming took off 4 bases at V and 6 bases at J, with 12 bases between the two ends. CDR3 nucleotides: TGTGCCATCAGTGGTAGGGGTAAGGCTGAAGCTTTCTTT. Translated, it gives CAISGRGKAEAFF.

The count of this clone is one. The V and J genes are TRBV29-1 and TRBJ1-5; 8 bases align to TRBD1. Trimming removed 4 bases from V and 2 bases from J; junction bases left unmatched: 4. CDR3 length: 14 residues. Germline V CDR1 and CDR2: SQVTM, ANQGSEA. The CDR3 here is CSVVLDRGNQPQHF. DNA for the CDR3: TGCAGCGTTGTCTTGGACAGGGGCAATCAGCCCCAGCATTTT.

The chain joins TRBV5-1 to TRBJ2-3; D possibly matches TRBD1 or TRBD2 (5 bases each). The CDR3 covers 14 residues. The germline CDR1 and CDR2 sequences are SGHRS and YFSETQ. The V gene lost 0 bases and the J gene lost 4 bases, with 9 bases spanning the gap. CDR3 in amino acids: CASSLAGRSDTQYF. In DNA, the CDR3 is TGCGCCAGCAGCTTGGCGGGGCGATCAGATACGCAGTATTTT.

This chain links TRBV11-2 with TRBJ2-5; TRBD2 matches at 12 bases. The germline V gene encodes CDR1 SGHAT and CDR2 FQNNGV. This CDR3 has 15 residues. The ends lost 5 bases at V and 5 bases at J; junction bases unmatched: 6. CDR3 bases: TGTGCCAGCAGCCCCTATGGGACTAGCGGGGAGACCCAGTACTTC. It specifies CASSPYGTSGETQYF.

The chain uses TRBV7-9 and TRBJ1-1; no clear D. The CDR3 length is 16 residues. V shed 4 bases and J shed 5 bases, with 20 bases lying between them. CDR1 is SEHNR and CDR2 is FQNEAQ in the germline V gene (reference sequence). Here the CDR3 reads CASSSLSEGLRTEAFF. Here the CDR3 DNA reads TGTGCCAGCAGCTCCCTGTCGGAGGGTCTCCGGACTGAAGCTTTCTTT.

This clone showed up just once. V usage is TRBV11-2 and J usage is TRBJ1-1, with D hard to call. Germline CDR1 is SGHAT and CDR2 is FQNNGV. Trimming took 1 base from V and 0 from J, leaving 12 bases between them. This CDR3 is built from 16 residues. The CDR3 loop is CASSLGYRGMNTEAFF. The CDR3 DNA is TGTGCCAGCAGCTTAGGTTATCGCGGTATGAACACTGAAGCTTTCTTT.

This chain links TRBV6-5 with TRBJ2-3; possible D gene TRBD1, 6 bases. The CDR3 is 15 residues long. Trimming removed 4 bases from V and 2 bases from J, with 13 bases in between. Germline V gene lookup returns CDR1 MNHEY and CDR2 SVGAGI. CDR3 region: CASSSVQGFTDTQYF. CDR3 bases: TGTGCCAGCAGTTCGGTGCAGGGGTTCACAGATACGCAGTATTTT.

This chain uses TRBV2 with TRBJ2-1, with no clear D. This CDR3 region has 15 residues. V dropped 1 base and J dropped 4 bases, with 11 bases sitting between them. Germline-derived CDR1 and CDR2 are SNHLY and FYNNEI. The CDR3 region is CASSEGKGQYNEQFF. Here the CDR3 DNA reads TGTGCCAGCAGTGAAGGGAAGGGTCAATACAATGAGCAGTTCTTC.

This chain joins TRBV19 and TRBJ2-7; D call uncertain. CDR1 is LNHDA and CDR2 is SQIVND in the germline V gene (reference sequence). The CDR3 is 12 residues long. Trimming left V 6 bases short and J 0 bases short, with 6 bases between. In nucleotides, the CDR3 is TGTGCCAGTAGCCGATACTCCTACGAGCAGTACTTC. Its protein product is CASSRYSYEQYF.

The J gene is TRBJ1-1, the V gene TRBV28; a weak D match, TRBD1 (5 bases). This CDR3 has 12 residues. Trimming pared 7 bases from V and 7 bases from J, leaving 13 bases between. From germline, CDR1 is MDHEN and CDR2 SYDVKM. The DNA for the CDR3 is TGTGCCAGCACCCAATTGGGGGTTGAAGCTTTCTTT. It codes for CASTQLGVEAFF.

V usage is TRBV6-5 and J usage is TRBJ2-5; 12 bases map to TRBD2. The J call may be wrong; the DNA end is better matched by TRBJ2-7. Germline-derived CDR1 and CDR2 are MNHEY and SVGAGI. The CDR3 length is 13 residues. The CDR3 sequence is CASGLAGNYEQYF. The CDR3 nucleotides are TGTGCCAGCGGACTAGCGGGAAACTACGAGCAGTACTTC.

The chain couples TRBV4-3 to TRBJ2-1, with 9 bases fitting TRBD1. Germline loops: CDR1 LGHNA, CDR2 YSLEER. V lost 5 bases and J lost 3; bases outside the gene matches: 11. The CDR3 has 17 amino acids. The DNA for the CDR3 is TGCGCCAGCAGCAATCCCCCGGGACAGGGATACTACAATGAGCAGTTCTTC. It codes for CASSNPPGQGYYNEQFF.

The chain employs TRBV11-2 and TRBJ1-1, with 7 bases matching TRBD1. Losses at the gene ends were 1 base for V and 7 bases for J; bases not matched to a gene: 18. The CDR3 runs to 18 residues. Germline values: CDR1 SGHAT, CDR2 FQNNGV. CDR3 DNA: TGTGCCAGCAGCTTAGCTAGGGGGCATAGACAGGGCGGTGTTGAAGCTTTCTTT. Translation: CASSLARGHRQGGVEAFF.

The chain joins TRBV4-1 to TRBJ1-5; 9 bases match TRBD1. The CDR3 is 15 amino acids. From germline, CDR1 is MGHRA and CDR2 YSYEKL. V was pared by 4 bases and J by 6 bases, with 7 bases of the junction left unmatched. CDR3 in amino acids: CASSLRQGGGQPQHF. The CDR3 DNA is TGCGCCAGCAGCCTAAGACAGGGGGGCGGTCAGCCCCAGCATTTT.

The chain employs TRBV7-8 and TRBJ1-5, with D possibly TRBD1 on 6 matching bases. The ends were cut back, 5 bases at V and 6 bases at J, with 17 bases in the middle. The CDR3 sequence is 15 residues long. From germline, CDR1 is SGHVS and CDR2 FQNEAQ. CDR3 in DNA: TGTGCCAGCAGCCGCTTACAGGGACCGGGTCAGCCCCAGCATTTT. Protein sequence: CASSRLQGPGQPQHF.

This clone is a singleton in its sample. This chain links TRBV10-2 with TRBJ1-3, with a possible D match to TRBD1 (5 bases). V was pared by 7 bases and J by 2 bases, with 18 bases between. The length of the CDR3 is 16 residues. Germline loops: CDR1 WSHSY, CDR2 SAAADI. CDR3 amino acids: CASTPGRSSAGNTIYF. CDR3 nucleotide sequence: TGCGCCAGCACCCCGGGGCGAAGCTCCGCTGGAAACACCATATATTTT.